The source of this T cell receptor (beta chain) is a study of T cell responses to AZD1222 COVID-19 vaccine. Study context: Pooling of second doses given at about 4 or about 12 weeks was done. Study-wide results and caveats: Baseline seropositivity characterized only a handful of AZD1222 recipients. Rises in breadth and depth of Spike-specific TCRs came after two AZD1222 doses.

The count of this clone is one. Its antigen is undetermined. Measured with immunoSEQ multiplex PCR; TCRdb has only the in-frame clones, and not every one. The repertoire holds some 190,000 clones, 88% seen once, with 7.7% in the top ten. This receptor was obtained from an adult in good health. Sequenced here: peripheral blood, sampled on day 0 of AZD1222 vaccination.

The CDR3 region has the DNA TGTGCCAGCAGCCAAGAAACAGGGGAGGGGGTAGAAAAACTGTTTTTT. Protein product: CASSQETGEGVEKLFF. The chain has TRBV4-2 and TRBJ1-4; 7 bases are a match to TRBD1. The germline V gene encodes CDR1 LGHNA and CDR2 YNFKEQ. The CDR3 runs to 16 residues. The trim removed 0 bases at V and 8 bases at J, leaving 9 bases unmatched.